This T cell receptor beta chain comes out of a study of regulatory T cells in long-lasting Graves disease. At the level of the study: Positive TSH receptor antibodies alongside over 5 years of antithyroid drugs were what marked Graves' disease as persistent.

The sample's time point: persistent/refractory GD, antithyroid drugs over 5 years with positive TRAb. The TCR library was prepared using RNA isolated from PBMCs. Overall study results and limits: Shared public clonotypes totalled about 2,700 in persistent patients, compared with roughly 970 in new patients. Accuracy was possibly reduced by small sample size. The work looked only at peripheral blood and did not look at thyroid tissue.

Arm-PCR of CDR3 regions and iRepertoire HTBI primers were the basis on which TCR beta libraries were built. From the multiplex PCR reads, TCRdb called clonotypes with MiXCR, one entry per CDR3 protein. The data hold nearly 350,000 distinct CDR3 sequences, with around 20% observed a single time. As concerns this clonotype: Its antigen is unknown.

Germline CDR1 SGHTA, CDR2 FQGNSA. CDR3 length equals 14 residues. Trimming pared 1 base from V and 3 bases from J, leaving 7 bases between. The chain employs TRBV7-2 and TRBJ1-5, with D uncertain. The specimen comprised peripheral blood mononuclear cells (PBMCs), sampled when the disease was refractory, from a patient treated with antithyroid drugs. The clonotype comes from a female donor with Graves disease. In DNA form, the CDR3 reads TGTGCCAGCAGCTTAGGGACTACCAATCAGCCCCAGCATTTT. Amino acids: CASSLGTTNQPQHF. Based on the CDR3 plus reference TRBV7-2 and TRBJ1-5, the full variable domain is GAGVSQSPSNKVTEKGKDVELRCDPISGHTALYWYRQSLGQGLEFLIYFQGNSAPDKSGLPSDRFSAERTGGSVSTLTIQRTQQEDSAVYLCASSLGTTNQPQHFGDGTRLSIL.